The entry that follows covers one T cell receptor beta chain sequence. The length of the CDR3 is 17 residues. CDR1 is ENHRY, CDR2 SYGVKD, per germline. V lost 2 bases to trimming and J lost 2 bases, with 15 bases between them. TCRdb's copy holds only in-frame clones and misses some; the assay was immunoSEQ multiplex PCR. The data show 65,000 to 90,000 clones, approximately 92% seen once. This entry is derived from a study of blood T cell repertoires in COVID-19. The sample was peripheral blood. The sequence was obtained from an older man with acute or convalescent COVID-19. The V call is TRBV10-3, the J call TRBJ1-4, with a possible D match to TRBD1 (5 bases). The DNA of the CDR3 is TGTGCCATCAGTGAGGCGGGGTCAGGACATACTAATGAAAAACTGTTTTTT. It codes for CAISEAGSGHTNEKLFF.